These 27 T cell receptor beta chains were all obtained from the same sample, sequenced in a study of T cells after posttransplantation cyclophosphamide. Assay: immunoSEQ multiplex PCR; the TCRdb copy retains only in-frame clones and omits some. The sample yields 47,000 or so clones, 92% seen once. The sample comprised PBMCs. These receptor sequences come from a woman between 45 and 60 years old in good health and a related stem cell transplant donor.

V usage is TRBV18 and J usage is TRBJ2-2; TRBD2 is a possible D gene (6 bases). Trimming left V 5 bases short and J 5 bases short, with 12 bases between. CDR1 is KGHSH and CDR2 is LQKENI in the germline V gene. CDR3 length equals 14 residues. The CDR3 sequence: CASSSAAGTGELFF. The CDR3 bases are TGTGCCAGCTCATCAGCGGCGGGGACCGGGGAGCTGTTTTTT.

The gene calls are TRBV30 and TRBJ1-1; 8 bases fit TRBD1. The ends lost 7 bases at V and 3 bases at J; junction bases unmatched: 4. This CDR3 is 12 amino acids long. Germline-derived CDR1 and CDR2 are GTSNPN and SVGIG (reference sequence). CDR3 sequence (DNA): TGTGCCTCCGGACAGGGCGACACTGAAGCTTTCTTT. It encodes CASGQGDTEAFF.

This chain links TRBV5-4 with TRBJ1-2; D gene ambiguous. In germline, CDR1 is SGHNT, CDR2 YYREEE (reference sequence). This CDR3 has 14 residues. V shed 6 bases and J shed 8 bases, with 20 bases lying between them. In DNA form, the CDR3 reads TGTGCCAGCACCACGCCGGGAGGAAGGTTCGGCTACACCTTC. Encoded protein: CASTTPGGRFGYTF.

V and J are TRBV27 and TRBJ2-3; TRBD1 agrees at 8 bases. This CDR3 has 16 residues. The J segment lost 2 bases and the V segment lost 5 bases, leaving 9 bases of the junction unmatched. Germline V CDR1 and CDR2: MNHEY, SMNVEV (reference sequence). CDR3 in DNA: TGTGCCAGCAGTACTCAGGGGGCTAGGGTCACAGATACGCAGTATTTT. Amino acids: CASSTQGARVTDTQYF.

This clone occurred a few times. V gene TRBV9 combines with J gene TRBJ2-7, with a possible D match to TRBD2 (5 bases). Germline lookup yields CDR1 SGDLS and CDR2 YYNGEE. This CDR3 region has 13 residues. V lost 4 bases and J lost 0, with 8 bases in between. The CDR3 protein is CASSPGDSYEQYF. The CDR3 bases are TGTGCCAGCAGCCCCGGGGACTCCTACGAGCAGTACTTC. Together with reference TRBV9 and TRBJ2-7, the CDR3 gives the full variable domain: DSGVTQTPKHLITATGQRVTLRCSPRSGDLSVYWYQQSLDQGLQFLIQYYNGEERAKGNILERFSAQQFPDLHSELNLSSLELGDSALYFCASSPGDSYEQYFGPGTRLTVT.

This clone has just a few counts. CDR3 nucleotide sequence: TGTGCCAGCAGTTACTCGATTCAGGGTAACGACGAGCAGTACTTC. Translation: CASSYSIQGNDEQYF. This chain joins TRBV6-5 and TRBJ2-7, with a tentative D call TRBD1 (5 bases). This CDR3 spans 15 amino acids. V lost 0 bases, J lost 5 bases, and 14 bases lay in between. Germline CDR1 and CDR2: MNHEY and SVGAGI.

V is TRBV5-1 and J is TRBJ2-1; 7 bases map to TRBD2. The germline gives CDR1 SGHRS, CDR2 YFSETQ. V dropped 2 bases and J dropped 8; count of bases not matched to a gene: 7. The CDR3 loop spans 14 amino acids. The CDR3 protein is CASSLQREGDEQFF. The CDR3 DNA reads TGCGCCAGCAGCTTACAGCGGGAAGGAGATGAGCAGTTCTTC. The whole variable domain, filled in from reference TRBV5-1 and TRBJ2-1, reads KAGVTQTPRYLIKTRGQQVTLSCSPISGHRSVSWYQQTPGQGLQFLFEYFSETQRNKGNFPGRFSGRQFSNSRSEMNVSTLELGDSALYLCASSLQREGDEQFFGPGTRLTVL.

The chain joins TRBV7-3 to TRBJ2-2; D is possibly TRBD2 (6 bases). Germline V lookup: CDR1 SGHTA, CDR2 FQGTGA. The germline V and J ends were trimmed by 5 bases and 2 bases, with 12 bases remaining between them. The CDR3 has 15 residues. DNA of the CDR3: TGTGCCAGCAGCGTATCGGGACTCAACACCGGGGAGCTGTTTTTT. It specifies CASSVSGLNTGELFF.

The gene calls are TRBV18 and TRBJ1-1; the D gene is possibly TRBD1 (5 bases). V was clipped by 1 base and J by 8 bases, with 14 bases between them. CDR1 is KGHSH and CDR2 is LQKENI in the germline V gene. CDR3 length: 14 amino acids. CDR3 sequence: CASSPQQVVSEAFF. In DNA, the CDR3 is TGTGCCAGCTCACCACAACAGGTTGTATCAGAAGCTTTCTTT.

The CDR3 DNA is TGTGCCAGCAGTTTCCCAGGGGTCGTGAACGAGCAGTACTTC. It is translated as CASSFPGVVNEQYF. The genes are TRBV6-5 and TRBJ2-7, with D tentatively TRBD1 (6 bases). Germline loops: CDR1 MNHEY, CDR2 SVGAGI. This CDR3 has 14 residues. Trimming pared 4 bases from V and 5 bases from J, leaving 15 bases between.

This sequence joins TRBV7-3 and TRBJ2-1; TRBD2 agrees at 7 bases. Germline values: CDR1 SGHTA, CDR2 FQGTGA. This CDR3 is built from 16 residues. The V segment lost 1 base and the J segment 1 base; nucleotides outside the gene matches: 4. CDR3 in amino acids: CASSLRAGVSYNEQFF. The CDR3 bases are TGTGCCAGCAGCTTAAGGGCGGGGGTATCCTACAATGAGCAGTTCTTC.

The chain recombines TRBV28 with TRBJ1-4; 9 positions match TRBD1. Germline-derived CDR1 and CDR2 are MDHEN and SYDVKM. The V segment lost 6 bases and the J segment 8 bases; nucleotides outside the gene matches: 19. This CDR3 region has 18 residues. The chain's CDR3 is CASRDGTGFINREEKLFF. The CDR3 DNA reads as TGTGCCAGCAGGGATGGGACAGGGTTCATAAATCGGGAAGAAAAACTGTTTTTT.

This chain joins TRBV30 and TRBJ1-5; unclear D gene. The CDR3 loop spans 13 amino acids. V lost 0 bases, J lost 5 bases, and 8 bases lay in between. CDR1 and CDR2 (germline): GTSNPN, SVGIG (reference sequence). The CDR3, as DNA: TGTGCCTGGAGTGTTGAGAGGGATCAGCCCCAGCATTTT. It encodes CAWSVERDQPQHF.

This chain joins TRBV19 and TRBJ2-7; 10 nucleotides match TRBD2. This CDR3 comprises 15 residues. J lost 2 bases, V lost 5 bases, and 6 bases had no gene match. CDR1 is LNHDA, CDR2 SQIVND, per germline (reference sequence). The CDR3 loop reads CASSLRAGGTYEQYF. The CDR3 DNA reads as TGTGCCAGTAGTCTCCGAGCGGGGGGGACCTACGAGCAGTACTTC. The variable domain in full, completed from reference TRBV19 and TRBJ2-7, reads DGGITQSPKYLFRKEGQNVTLSCEQNLNHDAMYWYRQDPGQGLRLIYYSQIVNDFQKGDIAEGYSVSREKKESFPLTVTSAQKNPTAFYLCASSLRAGGTYEQYFGPGTRLTVT.

For the CDR3, the DNA is TGTGCCAGCAGACCAGGGGTTGCGAACACCGGGGAGCTGTTTTTT. As protein: CASRPGVANTGELFF. V gene TRBV11-2 combines with J gene TRBJ2-2; TRBD1 might be the D (6 bases). CDR1 is SGHAT, CDR2 FQNNGV, per germline. CDR3 length: 15 residues. The germline V and J ends were trimmed by 6 bases and 0 bases, with 11 bases remaining between them.

J is TRBJ2-7 and V is TRBV14; D gene ambiguous. This CDR3 has 13 residues. V dropped 1 base and J dropped 9 bases, with 13 bases sitting between them. Germline V gene data show CDR1 as SGHDN and CDR2 as FVKESK. The CDR3 is CASSQAPSARQYF. CDR3 in DNA: TGTGCCAGCAGCCAAGCCCCGTCCGCGCGGCAGTACTTC.

This sequence joins TRBV7-6 and TRBJ2-1; D remains unclear. The ends were cut back, 5 bases at V and 6 bases at J, with 5 bases in the middle. The germline V gene has CDR1 SGHVS and CDR2 FNYEAQ. This CDR3 region has 11 residues. The CDR3 is CASSLGNEQFF. CDR3 nucleotides: TGTGCCAGCAGCCTCGGCAATGAGCAGTTCTTC.

The chain recombines TRBV5-1 with TRBJ1-1, with a tentative D call TRBD1 (5 bases). V was pared by 0 bases and J by 1 base, with 7 bases between. Germline loops: CDR1 SGHRS, CDR2 YFSETQ. The CDR3 contains 14 residues. For the CDR3, the DNA is TGCGCCAGCAGCTTGGCTGGGGCGAACACTGAAGCTTTCTTT. Translated: CASSLAGANTEAFF.

V is TRBV6-1 and J is TRBJ1-1; unclear D gene. The CDR3 extends over 16 amino acids. Germline CDR1 is MNHNS and CDR2 is SASEGT. Trimming removed 4 bases from V and 7 bases from J, with 22 bases in between. The CDR3 bases are TGTGCCAGCAGTGCCATGGAGATTTGGCGGGAAGATGAAGCTTTCTTT. Its translation is CASSAMEIWREDEAFF.

The chain couples TRBV15 to TRBJ2-7, with TRBD1 identical over 8 bases. Germline-derived CDR1 and CDR2 are LNHNV and YYDKDF (reference sequence). The CDR3 has 12 residues. The ends lost 8 bases at V and 2 bases at J; junction bases unmatched: 2. In DNA, the CDR3 is TGTGCCACCGGGACAGGCACCTACGAGCAGTACTTC. This sequence encodes CATGTGTYEQYF.

The rearrangement uses TRBV5-4 and TRBJ2-5, with 8 bases that match TRBD2. The ends lost 4 bases at V and 2 bases at J; junction bases unmatched: 7. The CDR3 totals 15 residues. The germline CDR1 and CDR2 sequences are SGHNT and YYREEE (reference sequence). DNA for the CDR3: TGTGCCAGCAGCCGAACTAGCGGAGAACAAGAGACCCAGTACTTC. It is translated as CASSRTSGEQETQYF. Variable domain in full (rest from reference TRBV5-4 and TRBJ2-5): ETGVTQSPTHLIKTRGQQVTLRCSSQSGHNTVSWYQQALGQGPQFIFQYYREEENGRGNFPPRFSGLQFPNYSSELNVNALELDDSALYLCASSRTSGEQETQYFGPGTRLLVL.

This chain joins TRBV7-6 and TRBJ2-5; 7 nucleotides match TRBD2. Trimming cost V 0 bases and J 0 bases; bases outside gene matches: 4. From germline, CDR1 is SGHVS and CDR2 FNYEAQ. CDR3 size: 16 residues. The CDR3 region is CASSLANGGNQETQYF. As DNA, the CDR3 is TGTGCCAGCAGCTTAGCGAACGGGGGGAACCAAGAGACCCAGTACTTC.

This clone came up once. The chain combines TRBV5-8 with TRBJ1-6; D might be TRBD1 (5 bases). There are 17 residues in the CDR3. V lost 0 bases, J lost 1 base, and 11 bases lay in between. CDR1 is SGHTS and CDR2 is YDEGEE in the germline V gene. The CDR3 nucleotides are TGTGCCAGCAGCTTGGAGTCCGGGGGTTCCTATAATTCACCCCTCCACTTT. Residues: CASSLESGGSYNSPLHF. Full variable domain (outside the CDR3, taken from reference TRBV5-8 and TRBJ1-6): EAGVTQSPTHLIKTRGQQATLRCSPISGHTSVYWYQQALGLGLQFLLWYDEGEERNRGNFPPRFSGRQFPNYSSELNVNALELEDSALYLCASSLESGGSYNSPLHFGNGTRLTVT.

This chain links TRBV23-1 with TRBJ2-2; D remains ambiguous. TRBV23-1 is assigned to the ORF class and has an uncertain function. V lost 0 bases, J lost 1 base, and 6 bases lay in between. The CDR3 has 15 residues. The chain's CDR3 is CASSQSSQNTGELFF. The CDR3 region has the DNA TGCGCCAGCAGTCAATCATCCCAGAACACCGGGGAGCTGTTTTTT.

This clone was found once. The chain carries TRBV27 and TRBJ2-7, with TRBD1 matching over 9 bases. With 2 bases clipped from V and 11 bases from J, the junction kept 4 bases outside the gene matches. This CDR3 is built from 12 residues. CDR1 is MNHEY and CDR2 is SMNVEV in the germline V gene (reference sequence). The CDR3 protein is CASSLRGTGKYF. As DNA, the CDR3 is TGTGCCAGCAGTTTAAGGGGGACAGGGAAGTACTTC.

This clone has just one count. The V gene is TRBV28, the J gene TRBJ2-3; 13 bases fit TRBD2. V shed 3 bases and J 3 bases; nucleotides not matched to a gene: 3. The CDR3 is made up of 16 amino acids. Germline CDR1 and CDR2: MDHEN and SYDVKM. The CDR3 here is CASSLGLAGNTDTQYF. For the CDR3, the DNA is TGTGCCAGCAGTTTGGGACTAGCGGGGAATACAGATACGCAGTATTTT.

V usage is TRBV9 and J usage is TRBJ1-4; D possibly corresponds to TRBD1 (6 bases). The length of the CDR3 is 15 residues. Trimming took 3 bases from V and 6 from J, leaving 15 bases between them. Germline CDR1 is SGDLS and CDR2 is YYNGEE. The CDR3 DNA reads TGTGCCAGCAGCGCAAGGGGGGGAAGTTATGAAAAACTGTTTTTT. This codes for CASSARGGSYEKLFF.